This T cell receptor beta chain was captured in a study of shared clonotypes between healthy human individuals. A note on this clone: What it recognizes is unknown.

This CDR3 has 14 residues. Sequenced by immunoSEQ multiplex PCR; TCRdb stores in-frame clones only, minus some. The repertoire holds around 1.9 million clones, with 85% to 95% as singletons. CD8 cells classed as naive were CD45RO-negative and positively selected for CCR7, excluding terminally differentiated effector memory CD45RA+ cells. Findings and caveats of the study: Shared across a few donors were roughly 5% of the naive CD4 clonotypes. There were few donors, and this limited the genetic and exposure-history diversity represented.

The chain recombines TRBV21-1 with TRBJ2-5; the table's D call, TRBD2, was not checked against the DNA. TRBV21-1 is annotated as a pseudogene. Input material: naive CD8+ T cells from PBMCs. The sequence came from a man younger than 30 in good health. Some clones in this sample may be carry-over from other donors' samples. The CDR3 protein is CASSIRVFEETQYF. The CDR3 DNA reads as TGTGCCAGCAGCATTCGGGTTTTCGAAGAGACCCAGTACTTC.